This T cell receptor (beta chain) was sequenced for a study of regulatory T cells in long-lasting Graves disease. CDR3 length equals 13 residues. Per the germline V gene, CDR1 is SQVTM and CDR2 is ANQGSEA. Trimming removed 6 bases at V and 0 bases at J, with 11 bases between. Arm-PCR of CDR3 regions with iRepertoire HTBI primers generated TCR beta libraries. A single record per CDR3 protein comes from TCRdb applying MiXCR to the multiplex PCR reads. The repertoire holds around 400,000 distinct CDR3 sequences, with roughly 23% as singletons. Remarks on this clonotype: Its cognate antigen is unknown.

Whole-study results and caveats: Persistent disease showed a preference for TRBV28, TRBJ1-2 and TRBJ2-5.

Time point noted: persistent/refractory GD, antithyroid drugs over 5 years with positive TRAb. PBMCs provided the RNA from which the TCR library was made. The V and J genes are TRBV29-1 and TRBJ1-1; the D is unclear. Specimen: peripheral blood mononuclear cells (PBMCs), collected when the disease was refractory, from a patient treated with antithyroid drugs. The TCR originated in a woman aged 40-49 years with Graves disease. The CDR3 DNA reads TGCAGCGTGTGGCAGGTCATGAACACTGAAGCTTTCTTT. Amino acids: CSVWQVMNTEAFF.